This TCR beta chain derives from a study of shared clonotypes between healthy human individuals. Across the whole study: Donors had three CD4 naive, three CD4 memory, two CD8 naive and one CD8 memory plate apiece.

The CDR3 has 14 amino acids. With 3 bases removed from V and 3 bases from J, the gap between germline ends came to 13 bases. CDR1 and CDR2 from the germline V gene are SGHDT and YYEEEE. As defined, naive CD8 cells were CD45RO-negative and positively selected for CCR7, with terminally differentiated effector memory CD45RA+ cells excluded. The protocol was immunoSEQ multiplex PCR, while the TCRdb copy is restricted to in-frame clones and leaves out a portion. The sample has under 850,000 clones, over 90% seen once. The specimen sequenced was naive CD8+ T cells sorted from blood. This chain uses TRBV5-6 with TRBJ2-7, with D perhaps matching TRBD1 (6 bases). This clonotype was obtained from a man aged 30-40 years in good health. CDR3 protein: CASSSSDSYYEQYF. CDR3 coding DNA: TGTGCCAGCAGCTCCTCGGACAGCTACTACGAGCAGTACTTC.